This T cell receptor (beta chain) was captured in a study of shared clonotypes between healthy human individuals. Data came from immunoSEQ multiplex PCR; TCRdb stores just in-frame clones and leaves some out. This sample has 330,000 or so clones, with about 70% found just once. The junction had 11 bases not matched to a gene; V was cut back by 3 bases and J by 13 bases. Germline values: CDR1 SGHNT, CDR2 YYREEE (reference sequence). The CDR3 extends over 14 amino acids. The chain recombines TRBV5-4 with TRBJ2-1; TRBD2 agrees at 9 bases. The origin of this receptor is a man aged 25-45 years in good health. The specimen sequenced was memory CD4+ T cells sorted from blood. The subset was: CD45RA-negative fraction. This chain's CDR3 is CASSWGHDSGSQFF. In nucleotides, the CDR3 is TGTGCCAGCAGCTGGGGGCATGATAGCGGGAGTCAGTTCTTC.